The rows below give T cell receptor beta chains drawn from one sample of a study of T cell repertoires in cytomegalovirus infection. TCRdb recomputed calls from the reads with MiXCR, one row per CDR3 protein. The sample has 750,000 to 950,000 distinct CDR3 sequences; almost 30% are singletons. Their recognized antigens are unknown. This specimen was cultured CD8+ T cells from PBMCs, taken from culture after CMV antigen stimulation. These receptors originate from a human donor in good health (CMV status not recorded). Some clones in this sample may be carry-over from other donors' samples. Both conserved end residues are trimmed from each CDR3.

len: 11; v_gene: TRBV20-1; j_gene: TRBJ1-2; CDR3aa: SARDSGGYGYT
len: 13; v_gene: TRBV12-3/TRBV12-4; j_gene: TRBJ2-1; CDR3aa: ASRNRDSSYNEQF
len: 14; v_gene: TRBV5-5; j_gene: TRBJ1-5; CDR3aa: ASSDGEVYSNQPQH
len: 9; v_gene: TRBV5-1; j_gene: TRBJ1-2; CDR3aa: ASSAGTGRL
len: 12; v_gene: TRBV6-8; j_gene: TRBJ2-3; CDR3aa: ASSYKKGADTQY
len: 10; v_gene: TRBV29-1; j_gene: TRBJ1-4; CDR3aa: SVGRTGDKLF
len: 13; v_gene: TRBV28; j_gene: TRBJ1-2; CDR3aa: ASSFQGGANYGYT
len: 15; v_gene: TRBV11-2; j_gene: TRBJ1-6; CDR3aa: ASTLDTSSSYNSPLH
len: 13; v_gene: TRBV11-2; j_gene: TRBJ1-2; CDR3aa: ASSGRDTSSGGYT
len: 11; v_gene: TRBV7-3; j_gene: TRBJ2-5; CDR3aa: ASSFGTEETQY
len: 12; v_gene: TRBV28; j_gene: TRBJ2-1; CDR3aa: ASRQGDSYNEQF
len: 10; v_gene: TRBV20-1; j_gene: TRBJ1-4; CDR3aa: SARDQVEKLF
len: 10; v_gene: TRBV29-1; j_gene: TRBJ2-1; CDR3aa: SVVRGQGEQF
len: 13; v_gene: TRBV24-1; j_gene: TRBJ1-5; CDR3aa: ATSENDSLNQPQH
len: 16; v_gene: TRBV7-8; j_gene: TRBJ1-1; CDR3aa: ASTKRGRAGGADTEAF
len: 14; v_gene: TRBV5-5; j_gene: TRBJ2-2; CDR3aa: ASSPNPGYDTGELF
len: 15; v_gene: TRBV29-1; j_gene: TRBJ1-5; CDR3aa: SPFRRQNPGSNQPQH
len: 12; v_gene: TRBV10-3; j_gene: TRBJ2-1; CDR3aa: AIMIDRTSGEQF
len: 14; v_gene: TRBV2; j_gene: TRBJ1-2; CDR3aa: ASSVLFRDRVDGYT
len: 10; v_gene: TRBV6-5; j_gene: TRBJ1-4; CDR3aa: ASSHMEEKLF
len: 10; v_gene: TRBV10-3; j_gene: TRBJ1-1; CDR3aa: AISEDRREAF
len: 13; v_gene: TRBV7-6; j_gene: TRBJ1-2; CDR3aa: ASSPLEGTGAGYT
len: 13; v_gene: TRBV25-1; j_gene: TRBJ1-2; CDR3aa: ASSELEGVGYGYT
len: 13; v_gene: TRBV7-9; j_gene: TRBJ1-1; CDR3aa: ASSLDKGGNTEAF
len: 11; v_gene: TRBV10-3; j_gene: TRBJ2-3; CDR3aa: AISDLLADTQY
len: 13; v_gene: TRBV7-8; j_gene: TRBJ1-5; CDR3aa: ASSLIRATNQPQH
len: 12; v_gene: TRBV6-5; j_gene: TRBJ1-2; CDR3aa: ASSYGGQNYGYT
len: 10; v_gene: TRBV12-3/TRBV12-4; j_gene: TRBJ2-1; CDR3aa: ATHRSYNEQF
len: 15; v_gene: TRBV7-9; j_gene: TRBJ1-4; CDR3aa: ASSLGMRQGALEKLF
len: 13; v_gene: TRBV7-3; j_gene: TRBJ2-1; CDR3aa: ASSLGVGAYNEQF
len: 12; v_gene: TRBV12-3/TRBV12-4; j_gene: TRBJ1-5; CDR3aa: ASSRQLARQPQH
len: 13; v_gene: TRBV28; j_gene: TRBJ1-2; CDR3aa: ASSFPPDRNYGYT
len: 10; v_gene: TRBV6-2/TRBV6-3; j_gene: TRBJ1-2; CDR3aa: ASTPGLYGYT
len: 12; v_gene: TRBV6-2/TRBV6-3; j_gene: TRBJ2-5; CDR3aa: ASSFTGVRETQY
len: 13; v_gene: TRBV11-2; j_gene: TRBJ2-1; CDR3aa: ASRRGGGYGNEQF
len: 14; v_gene: TRBV6-2/TRBV6-3; j_gene: TRBJ2-1; CDR3aa: ASSYSAGGLYNEQF
len: 13; v_gene: TRBV28; j_gene: TRBJ1-2; CDR3aa: ASSLSPGPYYGYT
len: 11; v_gene: TRBV7-9; j_gene: TRBJ2-7; CDR3aa: ASSSNPVYEQY
len: 12; v_gene: TRBV2; j_gene: TRBJ2-5; CDR3aa: ASSEGRVGETQY
len: 12; v_gene: TRBV6-5; j_gene: TRBJ1-3; CDR3aa: ASSYTGFGNTIY
len: 12; v_gene: TRBV19; j_gene: TRBJ2-7; CDR3aa: ASSIGEVGYEQY
len: 12; v_gene: TRBV27; j_gene: TRBJ2-3; CDR3aa: ASTSGQGGATQY
len: 12; v_gene: TRBV25-1; j_gene: TRBJ1-3; CDR3aa: ASSELTSGNTIY
len: 15; v_gene: TRBV4-3; j_gene: TRBJ2-5; CDR3aa: ASSKGLAGGEIETQY
len: 13; v_gene: TRBV6-5; j_gene: TRBJ1-1; CDR3aa: ASSYSTGVDTEAF
len: 10; v_gene: TRBV24-1; j_gene: TRBJ2-2; CDR3aa: ATSDLRGELF
len: 10; v_gene: TRBV13; j_gene: TRBJ2-7; CDR3aa: ASRGGEREQY
len: 14; v_gene: TRBV10-3; j_gene: TRBJ1-5; CDR3aa: AISERDSLVPQPQH
len: 14; v_gene: TRBV20-1; j_gene: TRBJ2-3; CDR3aa: SALPLTSGAADTQY
len: 14; v_gene: TRBV13; j_gene: TRBJ1-6; CDR3aa: ASREDGGTVGSPLH